A selection of T cell receptor beta chains follows, all from one sample in a study of blood T cell repertoires in COVID-19. Clones were read by immunoSEQ multiplex PCR, and TCRdb kept only the in-frame ones, dropping some. The sample has roughly 160,000 clones; over 75% are singletons. Material for sequencing was PBMCs or T cells enriched from blood (not recorded which). All receptors derive from a man between 45 and 60 years old who had recovered from COVID-19. The CDR3 runs from the conserved cysteine through the conserved F or W. A D gene is named only where the DNA matches it firmly. Clone size is not always given. Where it is, it says once, few, many or a class for expanded clones.

v_call,j_call,d_call,clone_size,cdr3_aa,cdr3_nt
TRBV15,TRBJ2-4,TRBD1,few,CATSSSGTGAAKNIQYF,TGTGCCACCAGCAGTTCCGGGACAGGGGCCGCCAAAAACATTCAGTACTTC
TRBV28,TRBJ2-6,-,-,CASIPRGMAGANVLTF,TGTGCCAGCATACCTCGGGGGATGGCTGGGGCCAACGTCCTGACTTTC
TRBV18,TRBJ2-5,-,-,CASSPRTELKETQYF,TGTGCCAGCTCACCACGGACAGAATTAAAAGAGACCCAGTACTTC
TRBV5-1,TRBJ2-1,TRBD1,-,CASSLGGQGNEQFF,TGCGCCAGCAGCTTGGGGGGACAGGGGAATGAGCAGTTCTTC
TRBV18,TRBJ1-6,TRBD1,-,CASSPPDRGPQPLHF,TGTGCCAGCTCACCACCGGACAGGGGGCCTCAACCCCTCCACTTT
TRBV19,TRBJ1-2,-,-,CASSNDRRFYGYTF,TGTGCCAGTAGTAACGACAGGAGGTTCTATGGCTACACCTTC
TRBV11-3,TRBJ1-1,TRBD1,few,CASSAGTGEAFF,TGTGCCAGCAGCGCAGGGACAGGGGAAGCTTTCTTT
TRBV20-1,TRBJ2-7,TRBD1,-,CSAGDRGREQYF,TGCAGTGCTGGTGACAGGGGCCGCGAGCAGTACTTC
TRBV14,TRBJ2-7,-,-,CASSQIDSYEQYF,TGTGCCAGCAGCCAGATAGACAGCTACGAGCAGTACTTC
TRBV24-1,TRBJ2-6,-,-,CATSDSRQGSGANVLTF,TGTGCCACCAGTGATTCGAGGCAGGGGTCTGGGGCCAACGTCCTGACTTTC
TRBV20-1,TRBJ1-2,TRBD1,-,CSSGQVYGYTF,TGCAGTTCGGGACAGGTCTATGGCTACACCTTC
TRBV18,TRBJ2-7,TRBD2,-,CASSPPASGGSYEQYF,TGTGCCAGCTCACCACCGGCTAGCGGGGGCTCCTACGAGCAGTACTTC
TRBV6-5,TRBJ2-1,TRBD2,-,CASSTSGGYNEQFF,TGTGCCAGCAGTACTAGCGGGGGTTACAATGAGCAGTTCTTC
TRBV14,TRBJ2-1,-,-,CASSQVLNGEQFF,TGTGCCAGCAGCCAGGTCCTTAACGGTGAGCAGTTCTTC
TRBV19,TRBJ2-6,TRBD1,few,CASSDRVGSGANVLTF,TGTGCCAGTAGTGACAGGGTGGGATCCGGGGCCAACGTCCTGACTTTC
TRBV24-1,TRBJ2-2,-,-,CATSDIYTGELFF,TGTGCCACCAGTGATATCTACACCGGGGAGCTGTTTTTT
TRBV28,TRBJ1-2,-,once,CASSLTGGFYGYTF,TGTGCCAGCAGTTTAACTGGGGGCTTCTATGGCTACACCTTC
TRBV6-5,TRBJ2-2,-,-,CASMTEIGELFF,TGTGCCAGCATGACAGAGATAGGGGAGCTGTTTTTT
TRBV28,TRBJ2-3,-,-,CASSRANTDTQYF,TGTGCCAGCAGTCGAGCAAACACAGATACGCAGTATTTT
TRBV29-1,TRBJ2-7,-,-,CSAVNNRAHEQYF,TGCAGCGCCGTCAATAACAGGGCCCACGAGCAGTACTTC
TRBV20-1,TRBJ2-4,-,-,CSALSRDIQYF,TGCAGTGCCCTGAGCCGGGACATTCAGTACTTC
TRBV19,TRBJ1-2,TRBD1,-,CASESGQGAYGYTF,TGTGCCAGCGAATCGGGACAGGGGGCCTATGGCTACACCTTC
TRBV6-4,TRBJ1-6,TRBD1,-,CASSLRQGDSPLHF,TGTGCCAGCAGTCTTCGACAGGGAGATTCACCCCTCCACTTT
TRBV2,TRBJ1-1,TRBD1,-,CASSGHRGGSEAFF,TGTGCCAGCTCGGGTCACAGGGGCGGTTCTGAAGCTTTCTTT
TRBV19,TRBJ2-1,TRBD1,-,CASQPDRASYNEQFF,TGTGCCAGTCAACCGGACAGGGCGTCCTACAATGAGCAGTTCTTC
TRBV24-1,TRBJ2-1,TRBD2,-,CATSDSLAGDPYNEQFF,TGTGCCACCAGTGATTCCTTAGCGGGAGACCCCTACAATGAGCAGTTCTTC
TRBV5-1,TRBJ1-1,-,-,CASSLGRTEAFF,TGCGCCAGCAGCTTGGGGAGGACTGAAGCTTTCTTT
TRBV19,TRBJ2-7,TRBD2,-,CASSVASGLSYEQYF,TGTGCCAGTAGTGTAGCTAGCGGACTCTCCTACGAGCAGTACTTC
TRBV7-6,TRBJ2-2,-,-,CASSRRRDWPNTGELFF,TGTGCCAGCAGTCGTAGACGGGACTGGCCGAACACCGGGGAGCTGTTTTTT
TRBV28,TRBJ1-5,-,-,CASSRSGHQPQHF,TGTGCCAGCAGTCGCAGCGGGCACCAGCCCCAGCATTTT
TRBV18,TRBJ1-1,-,-,CASSPEANTEAFF,TGTGCCAGCTCACCGGAGGCGAACACTGAAGCTTTCTTT
TRBV9,TRBJ2-1,-,-,CASSVAGRVRDNEQFF,TGTGCCAGCAGCGTAGCTGGGCGGGTACGAGACAATGAGCAGTTCTTC
TRBV18,TRBJ2-7,TRBD1,-,CASSPFRQGHEQYF,TGTGCCAGCTCACCTTTCCGACAGGGCCACGAGCAGTACTTC
TRBV29-1,TRBJ2-5,-,few,CSVLGGETQYF,TGCAGCGTTCTCGGGGGAGAGACCCAGTACTTC
TRBV7-9,TRBJ2-7,-,-,CASSSINSGRYEQYF,TGTGCCAGCAGCTCCATCAATTCAGGCCGCTACGAGCAGTACTTC
TRBV6-5,TRBJ2-7,TRBD2,-,CASRSGTSRYEQYF,TGTGCCAGCAGATCGGGGACTAGCAGATACGAGCAGTACTTC
TRBV7-2,TRBJ2-1,-,few,CASSNSDLAELSYNEQFF,TGTGCCAGCTCAAATTCCGACTTAGCGGAGCTCTCCTACAATGAGCAGTTCTTC
TRBV5-1,TRBJ1-3,-,-,CASSLSGDGRNTIYF,TGCGCCAGCAGCTTGTCGGGGGACGGGAGAAACACCATATATTTT
TRBV6-5,TRBJ1-5,TRBD1,-,CASSRGGLSNQPQHF,TGTGCCAGCAGTCGAGGGGGCCTCAGCAATCAGCCCCAGCATTTT
TRBV4-2,TRBJ2-2,-,few,CASSQQTDNTGELFF,TGTGCCAGCAGCCAGCAGACAGATAACACCGGGGAGCTGTTTTTT
TRBV6-5,TRBJ1-2,-,-,CAIQATDRPNYGYTF,TGTGCCATTCAAGCCACCGACAGGCCTAACTATGGCTACACCTTC
TRBV5-1,TRBJ1-2,TRBD1,-,CASSLVGGGVDGYTF,TGCGCCAGCAGCTTGGTAGGAGGGGGCGTCGATGGCTACACCTTC
TRBV23-1,TRBJ2-6,-,few,CASRIRDTGSGANVLTF,TGCGCCAGCAGGATCCGGGACACGGGCTCTGGGGCCAACGTCCTGACTTTC
TRBV12-3/TRBV12-4,TRBJ2-5,-,-,CASSRDNQETQYF,TGTGCCAGCAGCAGAGACAATCAAGAGACCCAGTACTTC
TRBV2,TRBJ1-4,-,-,CASSEVGGNEKLFF,TGTGCCAGCAGTGAAGTGGGGGGTAATGAAAAACTGTTTTTT
TRBV7-9,TRBJ2-2,TRBD1,-,CASSPQGAGELFF,TGTGCCAGCAGCCCCCAGGGGGCCGGGGAGCTGTTTTTT
TRBV14,TRBJ2-5,-,once,CASSQDLGAQETQYF,TGTGCCAGCAGCCAAGATCTTGGAGCCCAAGAGACCCAGTACTTC
TRBV11-2,TRBJ2-1,-,-,CASSLDRGGGYNEQFF,TGTGCCAGCAGCTTAGACCGCGGGGGCGGGTACAATGAGCAGTTCTTC
TRBV11-2,TRBJ1-1,-,once,CASSLVTGSYMNTEAFF,TGTGCCAGCAGCTTAGTTACAGGGTCCTACATGAACACTGAAGCTTTCTTT
TRBV5-1,TRBJ2-3,TRBD2,-,CASSSRGGKTDTQYF,TGCGCCAGCAGTTCCCGGGGGGGAAAAACAGATACGCAGTATTTT
TRBV10-3,TRBJ1-1,-,-,CAIRIPGHRKSDTEAFF,TGTGCCATCAGGATTCCGGGACACCGAAAGAGTGACACTGAAGCTTTCTTT
TRBV5-1,TRBJ2-6,-,-,CASSLQGFLSGANVLTF,TGCGCCAGCAGCTTGCAGGGGTTCCTCTCTGGGGCCAACGTCCTGACTTTC
TRBV5-4,TRBJ2-3,-,-,CAIAAGPSTDTQYF,TGTGCCATCGCCGCGGGTCCTAGCACAGATACGCAGTATTTT
TRBV15,TRBJ2-1,TRBD2,few,CATSRDTGGYLNEQFF,TGTGCCACCAGCAGAGATACGGGGGGGTACCTCAATGAGCAGTTCTTC
TRBV5-4,TRBJ2-7,TRBD1,-,CASSSPQGDKTYEQYF,TGTGCCAGCAGCTCACCACAGGGGGACAAAACCTACGAGCAGTACTTC